The clone carrying this T cell receptor beta chain was recorded only once. Its matching antigen is unknown. From germline, CDR1 is SGHRS and CDR2 YFSETQ. The CDR3 has 18 residues. Trimming removed 4 bases from V and 0 bases from J, with 21 bases in between. This sample stems from a study of CD8+ T cells in alopecia areata. Overall study: Treated individuals took tofacitinib by mouth, 5 to 10 mg twice daily.

Once RNA had been extracted, it was reverse transcribed into cDNA to act as the sequencing template. Measured with immunoSEQ multiplex PCR; TCRdb has only the in-frame clones, and not every one. Of over 250,000 clones listed, 45% to 70% are singletons. The study, taken as a whole, reports: In scalp, tofacitinib significantly decreased clonality and expanded CD8+ clones among the top 100. Mice gave a clearer picture of TCR sharing than patients did, possibly for HLA-related reasons.

This sample's treatment: oral pan-JAK inhibitor, 5-10 mg twice daily. T lymphocytes (CD4+ and CD8+) were sorted from PBMCs. The J gene is TRBJ2-3, the V gene TRBV5-1, with D possibly TRBD2 on 6 matching bases. The receptor's source is a human donor with alopecia areata. The sample here was CD4+ T cells sorted from blood, taken around week 54, from a patient treated with tofacitinib. CDR3 sequence reads: CASSATFSGGFSTDTQYF. The CDR3, as DNA: TGCGCCAGCAGCGCGACATTTAGCGGCGGATTTAGCACAGATACGCAGTATTTT.